Included here is one TCR beta chain sequence, with context. This sample was included in a study of blood T cell repertoires in COVID-19. Study in general: Both acute and convalescent COVID-19 samples were obtained from the United States, Italy and Spain. Nucleic acid was either cDNA or gDNA, and it came from T cells, B-cell-depleted T cells, or PBMCs.

This CDR3 has 15 amino acids. The ends lost 6 bases at V and 1 base at J; junction bases unmatched: 6. CDR1 is SQVTM, CDR2 ANQGSEA, per germline. Under the authors' procedure: Estimation of nucleated cell counts was performed using reference gene primer amplification. Clones were read by immunoSEQ multiplex PCR, and TCRdb kept only the in-frame ones, dropping some. V, J and clone size reflect that table, while D and trimming were determined from the DNA. Here the sample spans some 240,000 clones, roughly 89% being singletons. The specimen was peripheral blood. The TCR originated in a man aged 55 to 69 who had recovered from COVID-19. The V call is TRBV29-1, the J call TRBJ2-3; TRBD2 agrees at 11 bases. The CDR3, as DNA: TGCAGCGTGGCCGGGACTAGCGGACGCACAGATACGCAGTATTTT. Amino acid sequence: CSVAGTSGRTDTQYF.